The clone carrying this T cell receptor beta chain turned up a few times. Its target is not known. Amplification of TCR beta CDR3 regions was performed using RNA transcripts as template. First-round RT-PCR targeting the TCR CDR3 was performed with the HTBI primer set. Each CDR3 protein is one row after TCRdb ran MiXCR on the multiplex PCR reads. Among some 490,000 distinct CDR3 sequences listed, 22% were seen once. The source of the sample is a study of T cells in Graves' hyperthyroidism and ophthalmopathy. Turning to the study itself: Specimen type is peripheral blood, collected at initial diagnosis prior to any treatment.

Notes on the study in general: Most clonotypes expanded in thyroid above 0.001 were likewise present in blood.

This CDR3 contains 17 residues. The trim removed 3 bases at V and 9 bases at J, leaving 9 bases unmatched. Germline CDR1 is SEHNR and CDR2 is FQNEAQ (reference sequence). The chain uses TRBV7-9 and TRBJ2-1; 15 bases map to TRBD2. Sample: blood. The receptor comes from a woman aged 65 to 85 with Graves' ophthalmopathy. The DNA of the CDR3 is TGTGCCAGCAGCTTCGAGATCCGGACTAGCGGGAGGGCTGAGCAGTTCTTC. Protein: CASSFEIRTSGRAEQFF. Using reference TRBV7-9 and TRBJ2-1 for the parts outside the CDR3, the full variable domain is DTGVSQNPRHKITKRGQNVTFRCDPISEHNRLYWYRQTLGQGPEFLTYFQNEAQLEKSRLLSDRFSAERPKGSFSTLEIQRTEQGDSAMYLCASSFEIRTSGRAEQFFGPGTRLTVL.